These 8 T cell receptor beta chains were all obtained from the same sample, sequenced in a study of cytomegalovirus exposure and HLA in healthy donors. PCR employed 60 Vbeta and 13 Jbeta primers. The data were produced by immunoSEQ multiplex PCR, yet TCRdb's version contains in-frame clones alone and is incomplete. Of under 130,000 clones in the sample, approximately 72% were seen once. The sequencing input was PBMCs. The receptors were gathered from a woman aged 45 to 65 in good health and CMV-seronegative.

This chain uses TRBV19 with TRBJ2-7, with D maybe TRBD1 (6 bases). The germline gives CDR1 LNHDA, CDR2 SQIVND (reference sequence). This CDR3 is 14 amino acids long. Trimming cost V 5 bases and J 2 bases, with 13 bases left between them. For the CDR3, the DNA is TGTGCCAGTAGTTACCCCGGACAGCCCTACGAGCAGTACTTC. It encodes CASSYPGQPYEQYF.

Comment on this clone: Other DNA sequences in the same sample also yield this CDR3. This rearrangement joins TRBV7-9 to TRBJ2-1; 7 bases match TRBD2. This CDR3 is built from 16 residues. Trimming removed 1 base from V and 1 base from J; junction bases left unmatched: 4. CDR1 is SEHNR and CDR2 is FQNEAQ in the germline V gene (reference sequence). CDR3 sequence (DNA): TGTGCCAGCAGCTTAGGGGGGGGTATATCCTACAATGAGCAGTTCTTC. It codes for CASSLGGGISYNEQFF. The full variable domain, its missing parts supplied by reference TRBV7-9 and TRBJ2-1, is DTGVSQNPRHKITKRGQNVTFRCDPISEHNRLYWYRQTLGQGPEFLTYFQNEAQLEKSRLLSDRFSAERPKGSFSTLEIQRTEQGDSAMYLCASSLGGGISYNEQFFGPGTRLTVL.

In DNA, the CDR3 is TGTGCCAGCAGCACACAGGGGGAGGAGACCCAGTACTTC. Its protein is CASSTQGEETQYF. The V gene is TRBV7-9, the J gene TRBJ2-5; 8 bases line up with TRBD1. This CDR3 comprises 13 residues. Trimming at V came to 5 bases and at J to 5 bases, leaving 4 bases not matched to a gene. Germline V lookup: CDR1 SEHNR, CDR2 FQNEAQ (reference sequence).

This clone was seen a handful of times. The chain couples TRBV7-9 to TRBJ1-4; D is perhaps TRBD1 (6 bases). V gave up 2 bases and J gave up 4 bases, with 14 bases separating them. Germline CDR1 reads SEHNR; CDR2 reads FQNEAQ (reference sequence). This CDR3 comprises 16 residues. CDR3 residues: CASSLTGSGHNEKLFF. The CDR3 DNA follows: TGTGCCAGCAGCTTAACAGGGTCAGGGCATAATGAAAAACTGTTTTTT.

This chain uses TRBV18 with TRBJ2-1, with 9 bases that match TRBD1. Losses at the gene ends were 1 base for V and 7 bases for J; bases not matched to a gene: 8. This CDR3 has 16 residues. Germline V lookup: CDR1 KGHSH, CDR2 LQKENI. The CDR3 protein is CASSPLMGQGLNEQFF. DNA for the CDR3: TGTGCCAGCTCACCACTTATGGGACAGGGTCTAAATGAGCAGTTCTTC.

The chain recombines TRBV11-2 with TRBJ2-3; 10 positions match TRBD1. The CDR3 is 16 residues long. Trimming took 5 bases from V and 2 from J; bases not matched to a gene: 7. Per germline, CDR1 SGHAT and CDR2 FQNNGV. The chain's CDR3 is CASSQGQGIITDTQYF. The CDR3 DNA sequence: TGTGCCAGCAGCCAGGGACAGGGGATAATCACAGATACGCAGTATTTT. The whole variable domain, filled in from reference TRBV11-2 and TRBJ2-3, reads EAGVAQSPRYKIIEKRQSVAFWCNPISGHATLYWYQQILGQGPKLLIQFQNNGVVDDSQLPKDRFSAERLKGVDSTLKIQPAKLEDSAVYLCASSQGQGIITDTQYFGPGTRLTVL.

The rearrangement links TRBV4-3 to TRBJ2-7; D gene uncertain. This CDR3 contains 12 residues. Trimming pared 0 bases from V and 6 bases from J, leaving 6 bases between. CDR1 is LGHNA, CDR2 YSLEER, per germline. DNA of the CDR3: TGCGCCAGCAGCCAAGATCGCGGCGAGCAGTACTTC. As protein: CASSQDRGEQYF.

The chain uses TRBV18 and TRBJ1-2; D unresolved. In germline, CDR1 is KGHSH, CDR2 LQKENI. CDR3 length: 13 amino acids. The V and J ends lost 3 bases and 8 bases respectively, with 13 bases between them. The CDR3 region is CASSPEGSWGYTF. In nucleotides, the CDR3 is TGTGCCAGCTCACCGGAGGGCAGCTGGGGCTACACCTTC.